Following are 12 T cell receptor beta chains from one sample sequenced in a study of CD8 T cells in ankylosing spondylitis. Study outcomes and limitations: Seemingly characteristic of ankylosing spondylitis blood was a TCR beta motif consisting of about 8 highly homologous variants.

Which antigens these TCRs recognize remains unknown. TCRdb re-called the 5' RACE reads with MiXCR, one entry per CDR3 protein. The sample contains about 330,000 distinct CDR3 sequences, roughly 8% of which appear only once. Sequenced sample: blood, either unsorted or a sorted T cell fraction (not recorded which). All receptors derive from a male donor with ankylosing spondylitis.

This clonotype showed up just a few times. This chain links TRBV11-2 with TRBJ2-6; 7 bases match TRBD2. Looked up from germline, CDR1 is SGHAT and CDR2 is FQNNGV. The CDR3 has 15 amino acids. The V gene end was trimmed by 0 bases and the J gene end by 9 bases; junction bases not matched to a gene: 5. This CDR3 reads CASSLDREVFNVLTF. CDR3 bases: TGTGCCAGCAGCTTAGATCGGGAGGTTTTCAACGTCCTGACTTTC.

This clonotype was counted between two and nine times. V usage is TRBV7-8 and J usage is TRBJ2-7; tentatively, D is TRBD1 (6 bases). The germline gives CDR1 SGHVS, CDR2 FQNEAQ. Trimming removed 2 bases from V and 5 bases from J, with 10 bases in between. This CDR3 has 13 amino acids. In DNA, the CDR3 is TGTGCCAGCAGCTTATTAGGGGGTCACGAGCAGTACTTC. Residues: CASSLLGGHEQYF.

This clonotype was recorded at least ten times. The V and J genes are TRBV10-3 and TRBJ2-4, with D perhaps TRBD1 or TRBD2 (6 bases each). The germline gives CDR1 ENHRY, CDR2 SYGVKD. Deletions cut 3 bases from V and 3 bases from J, with 12 bases between. CDR3 length equals 15 residues. DNA of the CDR3: TGTGCCATCAGTGATATTGGGGGGCACAAAAACATTCAGTACTTC. Encoded protein: CAISDIGGHKNIQYF.

This clonotype turned up a few times. V usage is TRBV5-1 and J usage is TRBJ2-7; perhaps TRBD1 as D (6 bases). This CDR3 is built from 14 residues. V was cut by 3 bases and J by 0 bases, with 10 bases left in between. In germline, CDR1 is SGHRS, CDR2 YFSETQ. The DNA for the CDR3 is TGCGCCAGCAGCTCCCGGGACAACTCCTACGAGCAGTACTTC. Residues: CASSSRDNSYEQYF.

This clonotype was seen many times. This chain's CDR3 is CASSLVSGRGSYNEQFF. Written as DNA, the CDR3 is TGTGCCAGCAGTTTAGTTTCCGGAAGGGGCTCCTACAATGAGCAGTTCTTC. The V gene is TRBV12-3 or TRBV12-4, the J gene TRBJ2-1, with D tentatively TRBD1 (5 bases). Trimming cost V 1 base and J 0 bases, with 13 bases left between them. This CDR3 region has 17 residues.

There are many counts of this clonotype. V and J are TRBV20-1 and TRBJ2-5, with a possible D match to TRBD1 (5 bases). Germline CDR1 DFQATT, CDR2 SNEGSKA (reference sequence). CDR3 size: 13 residues. V dropped 2 bases and J dropped 5 bases, with 12 bases sitting between them. CDR3 nucleotide sequence: TGCAGTGCTAGAAGGGGTGGTGATGAGACCCAGTACTTC. Translating it yields CSARRGGDETQYF.

V is TRBV3-1 and J is TRBJ2-3; 9 bases are a match to TRBD2. The CDR3 length is 18 residues. Per germline, CDR1 LGHDT and CDR2 YNNKEL (reference sequence). CDR3 sequence (DNA): TGTACCTTCAGCCGGGACGGGTGGTCTAGCGGGACCACAGATACGCAGTATTTT. It codes for CTFSRDGWSSGTTDTQYF.

This sequence joins TRBV9 and TRBJ2-1, with D uncertain. Germline V gives CDR1 SGDLS, CDR2 YYNGEE. CDR3 length: 16 residues. V was shortened by 0 bases and J by 1 base, with 11 bases between the two germline ends. CDR3 sequence reads: CASSVDPGLSYNEQFF. CDR3 nucleotides: TGTGCCAGCAGCGTAGACCCTGGGCTGTCCTACAATGAGCAGTTCTTC.

The sample holds many counts of this clonotype. The chain links TRBV14 to TRBJ2-1; no reliable D call. The V and J ends lost 3 bases and 10 bases respectively, with 28 bases between them. Germline loops: CDR1 SGHDN, CDR2 FVKESK. CDR3 length: 18 residues. The CDR3 nucleotides are TGTGCCAGCAGCCAGGTTGTGACGCTTTGGGGTTTACCCGGGGAGCAGTTCTTC. It is translated as CASSQVVTLWGLPGEQFF.

This clonotype was detected many times. The J gene is TRBJ2-7, the V gene TRBV29-1, with TRBD1 matching over 7 bases. The V segment lost 5 bases and the J segment 4 bases; nucleotides outside the gene matches: 11. The germline V gene has CDR1 SQVTM and CDR2 ANQGSEA. This CDR3 is 14 amino acids long. The CDR3 sequence: CSVQGRGSQYEQYF. In nucleotides, the CDR3 is TGCAGCGTTCAAGGCAGGGGGTCTCAGTACGAGCAGTACTTC.

A few counts support this clonotype. The chain has TRBV6-2 or TRBV6-3 and TRBJ1-5, with unresolved D. V dropped 8 bases and J dropped 7 bases, with 15 bases sitting between them. The CDR3 runs 13 residues. The V gene's germline CDR1 is MNHEY and CDR2 SVGEGT. CDR3 residues: CASALGLRQPQHF. In DNA form, the CDR3 reads TGTGCCAGCGCCCTAGGTTTGCGCCAGCCCCAGCATTTT.

This clonotype came up many times. The chain carries TRBV10-3 and TRBJ2-1; 9 bases line up with TRBD2. Germline CDR1 reads ENHRY; CDR2 reads SYGVKD. J lost 8 bases, V lost 7 bases, and 6 bases had no gene match. The CDR3 is 13 amino acids. In nucleotides, the CDR3 is TGTGCCATCATGCGGGAGGGCCGGGATGAGCAGTTCTTC. It encodes CAIMREGRDEQFF.